Listed here is a single T cell receptor beta chain. Its antigen is not identified. This entry is derived from a study of cytomegalovirus exposure and HLA in healthy donors. Overall study context: Genetic ancestry analysis placed around four fifths of the 300 to 500 donors that were genotyped in the Caucasian-associated cluster. Findings and caveats of the study: A later analysis reportedly found fewer N-insertions in an Asian-associated ancestry cluster than the roughly 670-donor mean. CMV antigen specificity was confirmed in vitro for three CMV-associated chains.

In the PCR, 60 Vbeta and 13 Jbeta primers were used. Libraries were prepared by immunoSEQ multiplex PCR; TCRdb keeps only in-frame clonotypes and omits some of them. The table has around 130,000 clones, 84% seen once. Specimen: PBMCs. The clonotype originates from a woman aged 18-29 years in good health and CMV-seropositive.

The CDR3 DNA reads TGTGCCAGCAGTGACCTTACCGGTTCCGGGGAGCTGTTTTTT. It specifies CASSDLTGSGELFF. V is TRBV6-4 and J is TRBJ2-2; no clear D. Germline CDR1 MRHNA, CDR2 SNTAGT. The CDR3 sequence is 14 residues long. V lost 2 bases to trimming and J lost 6 bases, with 10 bases between them.